This T cell receptor (beta chain) was sequenced for a study of T cells in localized non-small cell lung cancer. Study-level findings and limits: Heterogeneity within the tumor remains possible, as just one region underwent sequencing. Adjacent lung had a median about 55 of the 100 largest tumor clones. Uninvolved nearby lung showed the greatest T cell clonality, exceeding that found in tumor. Higher T cell density in the blood was associated with longer overall survival, whereas higher adjacent-lung clonality associated with shorter survival.

Clones were sequenced by immunoSEQ multiplex PCR, and TCRdb holds only the in-frame ones, with some missing. The sample has around 2,600 clones, 25% to 30% seen once. As to this clone: Its antigen remains unknown.

The receptor was derived from a male donor at least 60 years old with stage II squamous cell lung carcinoma. The sequencing used lung tumor tissue, collected before any cancer treatment.

DNA for the CDR3: TGTGCCAGTAGTTCAAGACAGGGATCCACCGGGGAGCTGTTTTTT. Encoded protein: CASSSRQGSTGELFF. The chain employs TRBV19 and TRBJ2-2; TRBD1 matches 7 bases. This CDR3 spans 15 amino acids. Germline loops: CDR1 LNHDA, CDR2 SQIVND (reference sequence). V dropped 5 bases and J dropped 4; count of bases not matched to a gene: 7.